These T cell receptor beta chains were read from a single sample in a study of cytomegalovirus exposure and HLA in healthy donors. Libraries were prepared by immunoSEQ multiplex PCR; TCRdb keeps only in-frame clonotypes and omits some of them. The table shows fewer than 150,000 clones, with about four fifths occurring only once. Sequencing input: PBMCs. Receptors were obtained from a man aged 30 to 39 in good health and CMV-seronegative. The CDR3 runs from the conserved cysteine through the conserved F or W. Fields, in order: CDR3 DNA, CDR3 protein, J gene, D gene, V gene, clone size. A D gene is named only where the DNA matches it firmly. Not all rows give a size; the values are once, few, many and, for expanded clones, a class.

CDR3 DNA: TGCGCCAGCAGCTTAGGCATAGCGGGGGGCGAAGAGACCCAGTACTTC; CDR3 protein: CASSLGIAGGEETQYF; J gene: TRBJ2-5; D gene: TRBD2; V gene: TRBV5-1; clone size: once
CDR3 DNA: TGTGCCAGCAGGGTTCGGGGGACGAGAAACTACGAGCAGTACTTC; CDR3 protein: CASRVRGTRNYEQYF; J gene: TRBJ2-7; D gene: .; V gene: TRBV28; clone size: .
CDR3 DNA: TGTGCCAGCAGCCCTGACAGGAAAGAGACCCAGTACTTC; CDR3 protein: CASSPDRKETQYF; J gene: TRBJ2-5; D gene: .; V gene: TRBV5-4; clone size: once
CDR3 DNA: TGTGCCAGCAGCCGCCGGGACAGGGTACGTTGGGTGAACACTGAAGCTTTCTTT; CDR3 protein: CASSRRDRVRWVNTEAFF; J gene: TRBJ1-1; D gene: TRBD1; V gene: TRBV2; clone size: .
CDR3 DNA: TGTGCCAGCAGAAGTCCCAGGGGGAACACTGAAGCTTTCTTT; CDR3 protein: CASRSPRGNTEAFF; J gene: TRBJ1-1; D gene: .; V gene: TRBV6-5; clone size: .
CDR3 DNA: TGTGCCAGCAGCACTCTGGACAGGGGAAGGTTTTATGGAAACACCATATATTTT; CDR3 protein: CASSTLDRGRFYGNTIYF; J gene: TRBJ1-3; D gene: TRBD1; V gene: TRBV5-6; clone size: .
CDR3 DNA: TGTGCCAGCGGGGGACTAGCGGGGGAAACCTACGAGCAGTACTTC; CDR3 protein: CASGGLAGETYEQYF; J gene: TRBJ2-7; D gene: TRBD2; V gene: TRBV27; clone size: .
CDR3 DNA: TGCGCCAGCAGTAAAACAGGGGACCAAGAGACCCAGTACTTC; CDR3 protein: CASSKTGDQETQYF; J gene: TRBJ2-5; D gene: TRBD1; V gene: TRBV10-1; clone size: .
CDR3 DNA: TGCAGCGTGCGGGTGGGGGGCTCCTACGAGCAGTACTTC; CDR3 protein: CSVRVGGSYEQYF; J gene: TRBJ2-7; D gene: .; V gene: TRBV29-1; clone size: .
CDR3 DNA: TGTGCCACCCGCGAAGAACACGCAGGGGCTAATGAAAAACTGTTTTTT; CDR3 protein: CATREEHAGANEKLFF; J gene: TRBJ1-4; D gene: .; V gene: TRBV7-9; clone size: once
CDR3 DNA: TGCAGCGTTGAAGGGGAGATCGGGTATACGCAGTATTTT; CDR3 protein: CSVEGEIGYTQYF; J gene: TRBJ2-3; D gene: .; V gene: TRBV29-1; clone size: .
CDR3 DNA: TGTGCCAGCAGCCCCACGGGGGGACTAGCCTCCAATGAGCAGTTCTTC; CDR3 protein: CASSPTGGLASNEQFF; J gene: TRBJ2-1; D gene: TRBD2; V gene: TRBV5-4; clone size: .
CDR3 DNA: TGCGCCAGCAGTCCAACAGGGGGCAGCGAGCAGTTCTTC; CDR3 protein: CASSPTGGSEQFF; J gene: TRBJ2-1; D gene: TRBD1; V gene: TRBV10-1; clone size: .
CDR3 DNA: TGTGCCAGCAGCCCGGGTGGGGAGACCCAATACTTC; CDR3 protein: CASSPGGETQYF; J gene: TRBJ2-5; D gene: .; V gene: TRBV14; clone size: .
CDR3 DNA: TGTGCCAGCAGTCTCAGGGGGACAAGACTGTTTTTT; CDR3 protein: CASSLRGTRLFF; J gene: TRBJ1-4; D gene: TRBD1; V gene: TRBV6-1; clone size: .
CDR3 DNA: TGCGCCAGCAGCTTCGTGAGGTCTGAGAACACTGAAGCTTTCTTT; CDR3 protein: CASSFVRSENTEAFF; J gene: TRBJ1-1; D gene: .; V gene: TRBV5-1; clone size: few
CDR3 DNA: TGTGCCAGCAGCTTTTCCGGAGAGACCCAGTACTTC; CDR3 protein: CASSFSGETQYF; J gene: TRBJ2-5; D gene: .; V gene: TRBV11-2; clone size: .
CDR3 DNA: TGTGCCAGCAGTGACTCAGAGGGGGCGGCTAACTATGGCTACACCTTC; CDR3 protein: CASSDSEGAANYGYTF; J gene: TRBJ1-2; D gene: TRBD1; V gene: TRBV6-4; clone size: few
CDR3 DNA: TGTGCCAGCAGTGAATCCGATCAGCCCCAGCATTTT; CDR3 protein: CASSESDQPQHF; J gene: TRBJ1-5; D gene: .; V gene: TRBV2; clone size: .
CDR3 DNA: TGTGCCATCAGCGCTGGACAGGGTACTACCTACGAGCAGTACTTC; CDR3 protein: CAISAGQGTTYEQYF; J gene: TRBJ2-7; D gene: TRBD1; V gene: TRBV10-3; clone size: .
CDR3 DNA: TGTGCCAGCAGTTATCAGACAGGGGACACAGATACGCAGTATTTT; CDR3 protein: CASSYQTGDTDTQYF; J gene: TRBJ2-3; D gene: TRBD1; V gene: TRBV6-5; clone size: .
CDR3 DNA: TGTGCCAGCAGCTTAAGGCAGGGTGGAAACACCATATATTTT; CDR3 protein: CASSLRQGGNTIYF; J gene: TRBJ1-3; D gene: .; V gene: TRBV7-8; clone size: .
CDR3 DNA: TGTGCCAGCAGACTGGGACAGAACACTGAAGCTTTCTTT; CDR3 protein: CASRLGQNTEAFF; J gene: TRBJ1-1; D gene: .; V gene: TRBV28; clone size: .
CDR3 DNA: TGTGCCAGCAGCAAACAGGAGCTAGGGGACACCATATATTTT; CDR3 protein: CASSKQELGDTIYF; J gene: TRBJ1-3; D gene: .; V gene: TRBV7-9; clone size: .
CDR3 DNA: TGTGCCAGCAGACCGGGACAGGATAATGAAAAACTGTTTTTT; CDR3 protein: CASRPGQDNEKLFF; J gene: TRBJ1-4; D gene: TRBD1; V gene: TRBV5-4; clone size: few
CDR3 DNA: TGTGCCAGCAATGAGTTCAGGGCGACACCCAGCACAGATACGCAGTATTTT; CDR3 protein: CASNEFRATPSTDTQYF; J gene: TRBJ2-3; D gene: .; V gene: TRBV6-1; clone size: .
CDR3 DNA: TGTGCCAGCAGCTCCCGCGGACAGGGGTTGAACACTGAAGCTTTCTTT; CDR3 protein: CASSSRGQGLNTEAFF; J gene: TRBJ1-1; D gene: TRBD1; V gene: TRBV11-2; clone size: .
CDR3 DNA: TGTGCCAGCAGTTATTACACAGGTGCTAATGAAAAACTGTTTTTT; CDR3 protein: CASSYYTGANEKLFF; J gene: TRBJ1-4; D gene: .; V gene: TRBV6-6; clone size: .
CDR3 DNA: TGTGCCAGCTCGCCCCGAGGGGGGGGCTCCTACGAGCAGTACTTC; CDR3 protein: CASSPRGGGSYEQYF; J gene: TRBJ2-7; D gene: .; V gene: TRBV18; clone size: .
CDR3 DNA: TGTGCCAGCAGGAGGACTATGGGGGGATTCGAGCAGTACTTC; CDR3 protein: CASRRTMGGFEQYF; J gene: TRBJ2-7; D gene: .; V gene: TRBV2; clone size: once
CDR3 DNA: TGTGCCAGCAGTAATTTTAGGGGCTCAGGTCAGCCCCAGCATTTT; CDR3 protein: CASSNFRGSGQPQHF; J gene: TRBJ1-5; D gene: .; V gene: TRBV28; clone size: .
CDR3 DNA: TGCGCCAGCAGCTCCAGAGCTAGCGGTAAATACAATGAGCAGTTCTTC; CDR3 protein: CASSSRASGKYNEQFF; J gene: TRBJ2-1; D gene: TRBD2; V gene: TRBV5-1; clone size: few
CDR3 DNA: TGTGCCAGCAGCCAAGATAGTCTTGACAATATAGCTTTCTTT; CDR3 protein: CASSQDSLDNIAFF; J gene: TRBJ1-1; D gene: .; V gene: TRBV14; clone size: .
CDR3 DNA: TGTGCCAGCAGCCAAGATTTACTTCAGCAGTACTTC; CDR3 protein: CASSQDLLQQYF; J gene: TRBJ2-7; D gene: .; V gene: TRBV14; clone size: once
CDR3 DNA: TGTGCCAGCAGAACCGGGACTTGGGGTGAGCAGTTCTTC; CDR3 protein: CASRTGTWGEQFF; J gene: TRBJ2-1; D gene: .; V gene: TRBV2; clone size: .
CDR3 DNA: TGTGCCAGCAGGGTACTAGCCCCGCCGGGGGAGCAGTACTTC; CDR3 protein: CASRVLAPPGEQYF; J gene: TRBJ2-7; D gene: .; V gene: TRBV28; clone size: .
CDR3 DNA: TGTGCCAGCAGCGCGACTAGCGGAGCGGTCAATGAGCAGTTCTTC; CDR3 protein: CASSATSGAVNEQFF; J gene: TRBJ2-1; D gene: TRBD2; V gene: TRBV2; clone size: few
CDR3 DNA: TGTGCCAGCAGCCAAGATATGAGGGTGAACACTGAAGCTTTCTTT; CDR3 protein: CASSQDMRVNTEAFF; J gene: TRBJ1-1; D gene: .; V gene: TRBV14; clone size: .
CDR3 DNA: TGCAGCGTTGTTTATAGGACAACGGTTACCTACGAGCAGTACTTC; CDR3 protein: CSVVYRTTVTYEQYF; J gene: TRBJ2-7; D gene: .; V gene: TRBV29-1; clone size: once
CDR3 DNA: TGTGCCAGCAGCCTCCCCGTGACTAGCGGGGGGGCCGCCGGGGAGCTGTTTTTT; CDR3 protein: CASSLPVTSGGAAGELFF; J gene: TRBJ2-2; D gene: TRBD2; V gene: TRBV5-6; clone size: .
CDR3 DNA: TGTGCCAGCAGTTTATTTGCAGGCTTCAATCAGCCCCAGCATTTT; CDR3 protein: CASSLFAGFNQPQHF; J gene: TRBJ1-5; D gene: .; V gene: TRBV28; clone size: .
CDR3 DNA: TGTGCCAGCAGCTTGACGACAGTGGGGGAGACCCAGTACTTC; CDR3 protein: CASSLTTVGETQYF; J gene: TRBJ2-5; D gene: .; V gene: TRBV5-6; clone size: .
CDR3 DNA: TGTGCCTGGAAAGGGACTTCTTTGTTGGACACTGAAGCTTTCTTT; CDR3 protein: CAWKGTSLLDTEAFF; J gene: TRBJ1-1; D gene: .; V gene: TRBV30; clone size: .
CDR3 DNA: TGTGCCAGTAGTCCTGGACAGTATGAAGCTTTCTTT; CDR3 protein: CASSPGQYEAFF; J gene: TRBJ1-1; D gene: .; V gene: TRBV19; clone size: .
CDR3 DNA: TGCGCCAGCAGCCAAGAGGGGGGTAAGACATCCTATAATTCACCCCTCCACTTT; CDR3 protein: CASSQEGGKTSYNSPLHF; J gene: TRBJ1-6; D gene: .; V gene: TRBV4-1; clone size: .
CDR3 DNA: TGTGCCACCCAGAGAGGAAATCAGCCCCAGAATTTT; CDR3 protein: CATQRGNQPQNF; J gene: TRBJ1-5; D gene: .; V gene: TRBV6-1; clone size: few
CDR3 DNA: TGCGCCAGCAGCCAAGGACAGTCCCCCAATCAGGAAGCTTTCTTT; CDR3 protein: CASSQGQSPNQEAFF; J gene: TRBJ1-1; D gene: .; V gene: TRBV5-1; clone size: .
CDR3 DNA: TGCAGCGTAGCCGACTACCGCGAGCAGTACTTC; CDR3 protein: CSVADYREQYF; J gene: TRBJ2-7; D gene: .; V gene: TRBV29-1; clone size: .
CDR3 DNA: TGTGCCAGCAGTCCCGGACAGCCATCCGAGACCCAGTACTTC; CDR3 protein: CASSPGQPSETQYF; J gene: TRBJ2-5; D gene: .; V gene: TRBV28; clone size: .
CDR3 DNA: TGCAGCGTGATACAGGGGGCTAACTATGGCTACACCTTC; CDR3 protein: CSVIQGANYGYTF; J gene: TRBJ1-2; D gene: TRBD1; V gene: TRBV29-1; clone size: .
CDR3 DNA: TGTGCCAGCAGTCCCATACCTACAGGGCCTTATGGCTACACCTTC; CDR3 protein: CASSPIPTGPYGYTF; J gene: TRBJ1-2; D gene: .; V gene: TRBV28; clone size: .
CDR3 DNA: TGTGCCAGCAGCTTGGGTCTAGCGGGCACCGGGGAGCTGTTTTTT; CDR3 protein: CASSLGLAGTGELFF; J gene: TRBJ2-2; D gene: TRBD2; V gene: TRBV5-4; clone size: .
CDR3 DNA: TGTGCCATCCGACCGGGACAGATAAACACCGGGGAGCTGTTTTTT; CDR3 protein: CAIRPGQINTGELFF; J gene: TRBJ2-2; D gene: TRBD1; V gene: TRBV10-3; clone size: .
CDR3 DNA: TGTGCCAGCAGCCTGGGACACAAGAACACTGAAGCTTTCTTT; CDR3 protein: CASSLGHKNTEAFF; J gene: TRBJ1-1; D gene: .; V gene: TRBV5-5; clone size: few
CDR3 DNA: TGCGCCAGCACCCAAGGACAGGTTCAGGGTGGCTACACCTTC; CDR3 protein: CASTQGQVQGGYTF; J gene: TRBJ1-2; D gene: TRBD1; V gene: TRBV5-1; clone size: .
CDR3 DNA: TGCAGCGTTGAACGACAGGGTAACACTGAAGCTTTCTTT; CDR3 protein: CSVERQGNTEAFF; J gene: TRBJ1-1; D gene: TRBD1; V gene: TRBV29-1; clone size: few
CDR3 DNA: TGTGCCAGCAGCCCGGGGGGGGCTACCTCCTACGAGCAGTACTTC; CDR3 protein: CASSPGGATSYEQYF; J gene: TRBJ2-7; D gene: TRBD2; V gene: TRBV11-2; clone size: once
CDR3 DNA: TGTGCCAGCTCACTGAACAGGGACACTGAAGCTTTCTTT; CDR3 protein: CASSLNRDTEAFF; J gene: TRBJ1-1; D gene: .; V gene: TRBV18; clone size: .
CDR3 DNA: TGTGCCAGCAGCTTAAGGGGGGGGCTAGCGGGAGTCGAGCAGTACTTC; CDR3 protein: CASSLRGGLAGVEQYF; J gene: TRBJ2-7; D gene: TRBD2; V gene: TRBV13; clone size: .
CDR3 DNA: TGTGCCAGCAGCTTGTTCCGTTACTCCACTACCGGGGAGCTGTTTTTT; CDR3 protein: CASSLFRYSTTGELFF; J gene: TRBJ2-2; D gene: .; V gene: TRBV5-6; clone size: .